Included here is one T cell receptor (beta chain) sequence, with context. What it binds is unknown. This record belongs to a study of response to subunit inactivated influenza vaccine. Study-level findings and limits: The authors offered the suggestion that each seasonal influenza vaccination recruits few new T cells.

This CDR3 has 17 amino acids. The V and J ends lost 3 bases and 3 bases, in that order; junction bases with no gene match: 10. The germline V gene has CDR1 SGHTA and CDR2 FQGNSA. TCRdb recomputed calls from the RT-PCR reads with MiXCR, one row per CDR3 protein. The sample contains 450,000 to 600,000 distinct CDR3 sequences, roughly 7.9% of which appear only once. Sequenced material: PBMCs from blood, taken about 24 months after vaccination. The clonotype comes from a man aged 50 to 69 who received an inactivated influenza vaccine. V gene TRBV7-2 combines with J gene TRBJ2-7, with 11 bases aligning to TRBD2. In DNA, the CDR3 is TGTGCCAGCAGCTTTTATAGCGGGAGGGCCATGGTCTACGAGCAGTACTTC. Its translation is CASSFYSGRAMVYEQYF.